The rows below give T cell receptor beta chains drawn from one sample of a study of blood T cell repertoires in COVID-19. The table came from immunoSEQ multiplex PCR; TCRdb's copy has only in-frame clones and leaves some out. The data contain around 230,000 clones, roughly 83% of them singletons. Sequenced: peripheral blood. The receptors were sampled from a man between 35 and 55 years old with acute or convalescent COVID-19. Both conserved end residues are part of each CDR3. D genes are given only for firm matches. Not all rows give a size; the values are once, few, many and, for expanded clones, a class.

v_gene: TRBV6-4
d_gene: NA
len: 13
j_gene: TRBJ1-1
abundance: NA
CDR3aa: CASSDGVNTEAFF
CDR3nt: TGTGCCAGCAGTGACGGAGTGAACACTGAAGCTTTCTTT

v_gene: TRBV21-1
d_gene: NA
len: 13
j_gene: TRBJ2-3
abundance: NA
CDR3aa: CASNRGSTDTQYF
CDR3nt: TGTGCCAGCAATAGGGGTAGCACAGATACGCAGTATTTT

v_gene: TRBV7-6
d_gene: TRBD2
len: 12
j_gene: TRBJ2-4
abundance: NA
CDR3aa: CASSPPGGIQYF
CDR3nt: TGTGCCAGCAGCCCCCCGGGAGGGATTCAGTACTTC

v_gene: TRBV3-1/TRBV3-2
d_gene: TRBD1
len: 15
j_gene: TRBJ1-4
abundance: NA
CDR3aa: CASSRGGQGLEKLFF
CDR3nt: TGTGCCAGCAGCCGCGGAGGACAGGGCCTCGAAAAACTGTTTTTT

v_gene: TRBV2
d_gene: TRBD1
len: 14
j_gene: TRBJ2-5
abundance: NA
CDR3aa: CASSEETGKKTQYF
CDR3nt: TGTGCCAGCAGTGAGGAGACAGGGAAGAAGACCCAGTACTTC

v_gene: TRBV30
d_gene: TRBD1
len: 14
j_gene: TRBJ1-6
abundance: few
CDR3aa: CAEGASSYNSPLHF
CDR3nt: TGTGCCGAGGGGGCGAGCTCCTATAATTCACCCCTCCACTTT

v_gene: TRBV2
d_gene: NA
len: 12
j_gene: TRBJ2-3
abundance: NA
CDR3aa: CASRQTGFAQYF
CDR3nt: TGTGCCAGCAGGCAAACAGGCTTCGCCCAGTATTTT

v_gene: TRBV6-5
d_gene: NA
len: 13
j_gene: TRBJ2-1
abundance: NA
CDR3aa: CASSYAPYNEQFF
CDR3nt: TGTGCCAGCAGTTACGCGCCGTACAATGAGCAGTTCTTC

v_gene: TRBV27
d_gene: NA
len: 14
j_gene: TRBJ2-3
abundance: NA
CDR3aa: CASSRSGGTDTQYF
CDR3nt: TGTGCCAGCAGCCGGTCCGGAGGCACAGATACGCAGTATTTT

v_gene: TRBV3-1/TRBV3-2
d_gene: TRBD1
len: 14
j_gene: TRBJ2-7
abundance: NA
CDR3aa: CASSANRGLGEQYF
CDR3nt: TGTGCCAGCAGCGCGAACAGGGGGCTCGGCGAGCAGTACTTC

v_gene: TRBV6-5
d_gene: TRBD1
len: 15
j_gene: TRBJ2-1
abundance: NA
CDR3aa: CASSTSGTAYNEQFF
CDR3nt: TGTGCCAGCAGCACATCCGGGACAGCCTACAATGAGCAGTTCTTC

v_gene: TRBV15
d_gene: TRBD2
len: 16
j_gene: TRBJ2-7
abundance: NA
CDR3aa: CATSRDRAGVGYEQYF
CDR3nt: TGTGCCACCAGCAGAGATCGGGCGGGAGTTGGCTACGAGCAGTACTTC

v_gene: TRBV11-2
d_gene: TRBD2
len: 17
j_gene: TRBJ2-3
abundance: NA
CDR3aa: CASSFLGLAGGTDTQYF
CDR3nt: TGTGCCAGCAGCTTCTTGGGACTAGCGGGAGGAACAGATACGCAGTATTTT